The clone carrying this T cell receptor beta chain was counted a single time. As handled by the study authors: Amplification with reference gene primers provided the estimates of nucleated cell counts. Produced via immunoSEQ multiplex PCR; TCRdb's table is partial and in-frame only. The V and J calls and clone size are taken from that table; D and trimming were inferred from the DNA. The data contain about 300,000 clones, 75% to 95% of them seen just once; the ten biggest clones take up approximately 7.5%. This sample is part of a study of blood T cell repertoires in COVID-19. Background on the study: Samples of COVID-19 (acute and convalescent) were obtained from the United States, Italy and Spain.

Enrollment of patients from Seattle took place during active infection, with longitudinal follow-up. The CDR3 contains 13 residues. Germline CDR1 is SGHDN and CDR2 is FVKESK. J lost 1 base, V lost 4 bases, and 1 base had no gene match. Sequenced material: peripheral blood. The chain joins TRBV14 to TRBJ2-7; 7 bases agree with TRBD1. The receptor was isolated from a woman under 40 with COVID-19, enrolled during active disease. DNA of the CDR3: TGTGCCAGCAGCCTGGGACAGTCCTACGAGCAGTACTTC. Translated: CASSLGQSYEQYF.